This TCR beta chain comes out of a study of blood T cell repertoires in COVID-19 (TCRdb year 2020). About the investigation overall: Collaborator samples came from the United States, Italy and Spain and covered acute and convalescent phases of COVID-19. The prospective study material was composed of cDNA or gDNA derived from T cells, B-cell-depleted T cells, or PBMCs. The repertoires were released in a freely available public database meant as a resource for research on the immune response to SARS-CoV-2. HLA class I and class II types, where available, came from metadata supplied by the sample provider rather than from assay-based typing. The samples were drawn from the first 160 participants of the ongoing ImmuneRACE study and from about 1,200 subjects provided by 6 global collaborators. Subjects who had been exposed to COVID-19, were actively infected with it, or had recovered from it provided the deeply sampled blood TCRbeta repertoires that made up the dataset. Nearly every sample came with metadata listing a de-identified subject ID, COVID-19 status, age in years and sex. The investigation overall reported the following: The quantity of clinical and demographic metadata differed by source and by participant and was supplied without curation.

Notes on this clone: The antigen this receptor binds is unknown. Base-call qualities are not available, and no considerably larger clone is one nucleotide away.

Spanning cysteine to phenylalanine, the CDR3 consists of 15 amino acids. This entry keeps only the CDR3 DNA: 45 bases, framed from base 1. According to the germline V gene, CDR1 reads SGDLS and CDR2 reads YYNGEE. Trimming removed 2 bases from V and 4 bases from J, leaving 15 bases between the germline ends. TCRbeta CDR3 regions were amplified from genomic DNA using the immunoSEQ Assay, a bias-controlled multiplex PCR. Turning to the authors' computational methods: Within the assay, amplification of reference gene primers was used to estimate how many nucleated cells each sample contained. Sequence reads were collapsed and filtered to measure the absolute abundance of every unique TCRbeta CDR3 rearrangement. For each sample, productive Simpson clonality was calculated by taking the square root of Simpson's diversity index across productive rearrangements. TCRdb re-hosts the immuneACCESS table, in-frame sequences only. Its copies lack some clones; in the studies checked, an unresolved V gene accounts for under half of them, and the cause for the rest is not known. For V, J and clone size, that table is used; D and trimming come from the DNA. Present in this sample are some 250,000 clones, more than 75% of which were seen just once. About 12% of the sample comes from the top ten.

Whole blood was collected in K2EDTA tubes by collaborating institutions according to the institutions' own protocols. For TCRbeta analysis, collaborator samples were shipped as frozen whole blood, as isolated PBMCs, or as DNA extracted from either sample type. This chain joins TRBV9 to TRBJ1-1; the D gene identity is not certain. This clonotype was sampled from a man aged 80 or over with acute or convalescent COVID-19. The sample was peripheral blood. The CDR3: CASSVVLGVVTEAFF. In nucleotide form, the sequence is TGTGCCAGCAGCGTGGTCCTGGGCGTGGTCACTGAAGCTTTCTTT.